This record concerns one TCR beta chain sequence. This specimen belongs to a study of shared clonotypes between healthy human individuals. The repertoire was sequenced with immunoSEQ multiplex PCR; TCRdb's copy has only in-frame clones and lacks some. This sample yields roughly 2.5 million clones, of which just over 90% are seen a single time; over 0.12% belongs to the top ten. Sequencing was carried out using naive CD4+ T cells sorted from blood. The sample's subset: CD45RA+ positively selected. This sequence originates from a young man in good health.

CDR3 sequence: CASSEKRTGTRNQPQHF. In nucleotides, the CDR3 is TGTGCCAGCAGCGAGAAAAGGACAGGGACGCGGAACCAGCCCCAGCATTTT. The rearrangement uses TRBV2 and TRBJ1-5, with 8 bases that match TRBD1. This CDR3 region has 17 residues. V was pared by 6 bases and J by 7 bases, with 17 bases of the junction left unmatched. The germline gives CDR1 SNHLY, CDR2 FYNNEI.